Below are 2 T cell receptor beta chains sequenced from a single sample in a study of beta chain features in type 1 diabetes. The isolated RNA, all of it, was reverse transcribed, so expressed TCRB transcripts were what got sequenced. Repertoires were generated with immunoSEQ multiplex PCR, while TCRdb's copy carries only in-frame clones and drops some. This sample has around 430,000 clones, with approximately 28% found just once. The sequenced material came from naive CD4+ T cells from blood. The receptor source for this set is a young man in good health.

This sequence joins TRBV10-3 and TRBJ2-7; D unresolved. This CDR3 region has 14 residues. From germline, CDR1 is ENHRY and CDR2 SYGVKD. The V end was cut by 1 base, the J end by 2 bases, with 9 bases between. CDR3 bases: TGTGCCATCAGTGAGTTGCCTGGCCCCTACGAGCAGTACTTC. Translating gives CAISELPGPYEQYF.

This clone was observed a few times. The chain recombines TRBV30 with TRBJ1-2; TRBD1 matches at 10 bases. Germline lookup yields CDR1 GTSNPN and CDR2 SVGIG (reference sequence). This CDR3 spans 15 amino acids. J gave up 6 bases and V 1 base, and 8 bases lay outside the gene matches. The CDR3 coding sequence is TGTGCCTGGAGTGCCTCGTCGGGACAGGGGCATGGCTACACCTTC. It translates to CAWSASSGQGHGYTF.